This TCR beta chain was identified during a study of T cells after yellow fever vaccination. This clonotype was counted ten times or more. The CDR3 consists of 15 residues. V dropped 0 bases and J dropped 1 base, with 9 bases sitting between them. Looked up from germline, CDR1 is LNHNV and CDR2 is YYDKDF (reference sequence). Using its own MiXCR run on the 5' RACE reads, TCRdb lists one record per CDR3 protein. The data contain about 22,000 distinct CDR3 sequences, approximately 5.2% of them singletons. The sequenced sample was PBMCs, either bulk or a sorted T-cell subset (CD4+, CD8+, memory, or dextramer-sorted; not recorded which), obtained around 45 days after the first yellow fever vaccination. The TCR originated in a man between 18 and 29 years old who received the YFV17D yellow fever vaccine. The chain combines TRBV15 with TRBJ2-5; no clear D gene. In DNA form, the CDR3 reads TGTGCCACCAGCAGAGATCGGCGGCCCCAAGAGACCCAGTACTTC. Amino acids: CATSRDRRPQETQYF.